Below, one TCR beta chain is given with its context. Its target is not known. This sample is part of a study of vaccination effects on CD4 cells after COVID-19. About the research overall: CD4+ T cells specific for antigen were expanded with viral peptide pools by the ViraFEST assay before sequencing. Samples gathered post-vaccine arrived a median of 72 days past the second dose. Study-wide results and caveats: Whether induced by infection or by vaccine, clones showed marked clonal contraction late after vaccination.

V lost 0 bases and J lost 1; bases outside the gene matches: 6. The CDR3 length is 20 residues. CDR1 and CDR2 from the germline V gene are KGHDR and SFDVKD. Culture lasted about 10 days before CD4+ T cell isolation. Vaccination of participants consisted of two doses of either the BNT162b2 or mRNA-1273 vaccine. The authors exchanged half the medium for IL-2 medium on days 3 and 7. Clones were read by immunoSEQ multiplex PCR, and TCRdb kept only the in-frame ones, dropping some. The sample shows 70,000 or so clones, around 69% of them seen only once. The sequence was collected from a human donor who received a COVID-19 vaccine. The V gene is TRBV24-1, the J gene TRBJ2-2; TRBD2 matches 14 bases. The material was CD4+ T cells from PBMCs cultured without peptide, obtained after COVID-19 vaccination. CDR3: CATSDLGLAGGLGNTGELFF. The DNA for the CDR3 is TGTGCCACCAGTGATTTGGGACTAGCGGGGGGTCTGGGGAACACCGGGGAGCTGTTTTTT.